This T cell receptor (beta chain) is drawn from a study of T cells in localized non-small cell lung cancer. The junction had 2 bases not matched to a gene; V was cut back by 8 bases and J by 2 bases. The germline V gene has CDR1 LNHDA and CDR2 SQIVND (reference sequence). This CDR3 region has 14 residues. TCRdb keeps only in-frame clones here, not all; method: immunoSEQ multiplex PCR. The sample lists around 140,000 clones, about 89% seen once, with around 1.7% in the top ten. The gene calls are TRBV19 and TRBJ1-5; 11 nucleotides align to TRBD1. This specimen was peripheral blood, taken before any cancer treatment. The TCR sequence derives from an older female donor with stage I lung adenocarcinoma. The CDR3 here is CASGTGGGNQPQHF. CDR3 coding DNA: TGTGCCAGTGGGACAGGGGGGGGCAATCAGCCCCAGCATTTT.